These 17 T cell receptor beta chains share one sample of origin, sequenced in a study of blood T cell repertoires in COVID-19. Some clones are missing from TCRdb's copy, which holds only in-frame ones; the method was immunoSEQ multiplex PCR. The sample contains about 130,000 clones, roughly 72% of which appear only once. Sequencing used peripheral blood. Every receptor here comes from a human donor in a cohort sampled during active COVID-19.

This clone has at least ten counts. The genes are TRBV7-9 and TRBJ1-5, with a tentative D call TRBD1 (5 bases). The CDR3 is made up of 14 amino acids. The V and J ends lost 5 bases and 6 bases respectively, with 14 bases between them. Germline V gene data show CDR1 as SEHNR and CDR2 as FQNEAQ (reference sequence). CDR3 coding DNA: TGTGCCAGCAGCAGACTCGCCGGGGGTCAGCCCCAGCATTTT. It codes for CASSRLAGGQPQHF.

The chain uses TRBV7-8 and TRBJ2-7; perhaps TRBD2 as D (6 bases). Germline-derived CDR1 and CDR2 are SGHVS and FQNEAQ. V was shortened by 4 bases and J by 4 bases, with 23 bases between the two germline ends. This CDR3 has 17 amino acids. CDR3 DNA sequence: TGTGCCAGCAGCTCCACGATGGCGGGGACCCTCTCTTACGAGCAGTACTTC. This translates into CASSSTMAGTLSYEQYF.

This clone is a singleton in its sample. This chain uses TRBV29-1 with TRBJ1-1, with 8 bases that match TRBD1. In germline, CDR1 is SQVTM, CDR2 ANQGSEA. V lost 6 bases and J lost 4; bases outside the gene matches: 7. The CDR3 has 13 residues. The CDR3 region is CSVGTGGGTEAFF. For the CDR3, the DNA is TGCAGCGTCGGAACAGGGGGGGGCACTGAAGCTTTCTTT.

For this clone: The sample holds other DNA sequences that translate to the same CDR3. V gene TRBV19 combines with J gene TRBJ2-5; possibly TRBD1 for D (5 bases). CDR1 and CDR2 from the germline V gene are LNHDA and SQIVND (reference sequence). The CDR3 loop spans 13 amino acids. Trimming left V 3 bases short and J 2 bases short, with 7 bases between. The CDR3 region is CASSMGQQETQYF. DNA for the CDR3: TGTGCCAGTAGTATGGGGCAGCAAGAGACCCAGTACTTC.

V and J are TRBV30 and TRBJ2-1; 11 bases map to TRBD1. Trimming at V came to 7 bases and at J to 7 bases, leaving 9 bases not matched to a gene. Germline lookup yields CDR1 GTSNPN and CDR2 SVGIG (reference sequence). CDR3 length: 14 residues. CDR3 in DNA: TGTGCCTCGTCGGGGACAGGGGGGGAAAATGAGCAGTTCTTC. Its translation is CASSGTGGENEQFF.

The chain couples TRBV6-5 to TRBJ2-7; possible D gene TRBD2, 6 bases. The CDR3 extends over 12 amino acids. The germline gives CDR1 MNHEY, CDR2 SVGAGI. V gave up 11 bases and J gave up 7 bases, with 18 bases separating them. CDR3 coding DNA: TGTGCCGCGGGACCCGATCCTTGGGAGCAGTACTTC. Its protein is CAAGPDPWEQYF.

This clone was seen a handful of times. The chain links TRBV21-1 to TRBJ2-2; the DNA was not used to check the table's D call, TRBD1. TRBV21-1 is a documented pseudogene. The length of the CDR3 is 22 residues. The CDR3 coding sequence is TGTGCCAGCAGCAAAGAGGGGCAGAGGATCGAGGATAGACGGCCGTTCACCGGGGAGCTGTTTTTT. It codes for CASSKEGQRIEDRRPFTGELFF.

The V gene is TRBV6-5, the J gene TRBJ1-4, with a tentative D call TRBD1 (5 bases). The V and J ends lost 4 bases and 7 bases respectively, with 16 bases between them. The CDR3 has 15 residues. From germline, CDR1 is MNHEY and CDR2 SVGAGI. CDR3 amino acids: CASSFQGVRGEKLFF. The CDR3 coding sequence is TGTGCCAGCAGTTTCCAAGGGGTTAGAGGTGAAAAACTGTTTTTT.

The V call is TRBV7-8, the J call TRBJ2-2; 8 nucleotides agree with TRBD1. CDR1 is SGHVS and CDR2 is FQNEAQ in the germline V gene. The CDR3 runs to 17 residues. The trim removed 4 bases at V and 4 bases at J, leaving 11 bases unmatched. CDR3 DNA sequence: TGTGCCAGCAGCTCGCCAATAGGACAGGGTGCCACCGGGGAGCTGTTTTTT. As protein: CASSSPIGQGATGELFF.

The genes are TRBV29-1 and TRBJ1-4; D unclear. The germline CDR1 and CDR2 sequences are SQVTM and ANQGSEA. The CDR3 is made up of 13 amino acids. The V end lost 4 bases, the J end lost 4 bases, and 10 bases lay between the germline ends. The CDR3 is CSVAAQNNEKLFF. CDR3 sequence (DNA): TGCAGCGTTGCAGCGCAGAATAATGAAAAACTGTTTTTT.

CDR3: CASAPLRASNSPLHF. CDR3 DNA: TGTGCCAGCGCCCCTTTGAGGGCTTCTAATTCACCCCTCCACTTT. The chain carries TRBV6-5 and TRBJ1-6; D is uncertain. V lost 8 bases and J lost 6, with 17 bases in between. Germline V gene lookup returns CDR1 MNHEY and CDR2 SVGAGI. There are 15 residues in the CDR3.

This clone was seen a handful of times. The V gene is TRBV27, the J gene TRBJ2-7; 7 bases map to TRBD1. With 6 bases clipped from V and 4 bases from J, the junction kept 12 bases outside the gene matches. Per germline, CDR1 MNHEY and CDR2 SMNVEV (reference sequence). The CDR3 loop spans 15 amino acids. CDR3 DNA: TGTGCCAGCAGCTCCCCCGTGACAGGGCTGTACGAGCAGTACTTC. As protein: CASSSPVTGLYEQYF.

The V gene is TRBV2, the J gene TRBJ1-4; D gene uncertain. V lost 8 bases and J 14 bases, leaving 24 bases between the germline ends. The CDR3 loop spans 14 amino acids. Germline V lookup: CDR1 SNHLY, CDR2 FYNNEI. The CDR3 is CASDEGEVRTRLFF. CDR3 sequence (DNA): TGTGCCAGCGATGAGGGAGAAGTACGTACGAGGCTGTTTTTT.

The sample holds a few counts of this clone. V usage is TRBV7-9 and J usage is TRBJ1-5; D is unclear. Trimming took 3 bases from V and 3 from J, leaving 9 bases between them. The CDR3 spans 14 residues. CDR1 is SEHNR and CDR2 is FQNEAQ in the germline V gene (reference sequence). CDR3 amino acids: CASSFGGVNQPQHF. CDR3 nucleotides: TGTGCCAGCAGCTTCGGAGGCGTCAATCAGCCCCAGCATTTT.

The chain uses TRBV10-3 and TRBJ2-2; 10 bases fit TRBD1. The CDR3 sequence is 14 residues long. After removal of 3 bases from V and 7 bases from J, the junction contained 2 bases not matched to a gene. The germline CDR1 and CDR2 sequences are ENHRY and SYGVKD. CDR3 in amino acids: CAISDGTGVGELFF. CDR3 DNA sequence: TGTGCCATCAGTGACGGGACAGGGGTCGGGGAGCTGTTTTTT.

The chain uses TRBV2 and TRBJ1-5; D may be TRBD1 (6 bases). The germline V and J ends were trimmed by 3 bases and 0 bases, with 9 bases remaining between them. Germline V gene sequence: CDR1 SNHLY, CDR2 FYNNEI. The CDR3 has 15 amino acids. Here the CDR3 reads CASSDDRLSNQPQHF. The CDR3 DNA follows: TGTGCCAGCAGTGATGACAGGCTTAGCAATCAGCCCCAGCATTTT.

The CDR3 spells CASRATSGFTDTQYF. The DNA of the CDR3 is TGCGCCAGCAGGGCGACTAGCGGCTTCACAGATACGCAGTATTTT. V usage is TRBV5-1 and J usage is TRBJ2-3; 9 positions match TRBD2. J lost 2 bases, V lost 5 bases, and 6 bases had no gene match. The CDR3 has 15 residues. The germline CDR1 and CDR2 sequences are SGHRS and YFSETQ.